This T cell receptor beta chain was sequenced in a study of immune cell composition in non-small cell lung cancer. Study in general: Lung adenocarcinoma or squamous carcinoma made up most tumours. General observations from the study: It was not proven that tumour-reactive clones equal dominant tumour-associated clones. Tumour TCR-beta clonality was not significantly tied to smoking pack-years. Squamous carcinomas (approximately 75%) more often had tumour-associated clones >0.5% than adenocarcinomas (33%).

Sequencing was performed with immunoSEQ multiplex PCR; in TCRdb, only in-frame clones are kept and a portion is missing. This table holds thousands of clones, roughly 74% found once. Germline V lookup: CDR1 SGHRS, CDR2 YFSETQ. The CDR3 has 18 amino acids. J gave up 4 bases and V 2 bases, and 14 bases lay outside the gene matches. Note on this clone: Its antigen is currently unknown.

The chain links TRBV5-1 to TRBJ2-2, with 7 positions matching TRBD1. The source of this sequence is a human donor with non-small cell lung cancer. Source material: lung tumor tissue. For the CDR3, the DNA is TGCGCCAGCAGCTTACAACTCGGCCGGGACAGTTCCACCGGGGAGCTGTTTTTT. This gives the protein CASSLQLGRDSSTGELFF.